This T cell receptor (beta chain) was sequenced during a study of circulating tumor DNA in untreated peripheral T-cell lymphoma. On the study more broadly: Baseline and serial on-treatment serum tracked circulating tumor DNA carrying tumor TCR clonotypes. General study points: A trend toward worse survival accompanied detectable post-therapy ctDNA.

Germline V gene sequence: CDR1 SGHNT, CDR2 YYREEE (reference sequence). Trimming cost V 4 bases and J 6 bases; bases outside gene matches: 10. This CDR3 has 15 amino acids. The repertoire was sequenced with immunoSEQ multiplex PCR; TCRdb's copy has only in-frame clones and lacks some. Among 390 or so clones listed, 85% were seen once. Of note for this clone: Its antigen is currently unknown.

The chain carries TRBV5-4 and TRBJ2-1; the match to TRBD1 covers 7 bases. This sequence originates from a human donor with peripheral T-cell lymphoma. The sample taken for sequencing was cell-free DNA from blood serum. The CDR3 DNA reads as TGTGCCAGCAGCCGTAAGACAGGGTACGGCAATGAGCAGTTCTTC. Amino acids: CASSRKTGYGNEQFF.